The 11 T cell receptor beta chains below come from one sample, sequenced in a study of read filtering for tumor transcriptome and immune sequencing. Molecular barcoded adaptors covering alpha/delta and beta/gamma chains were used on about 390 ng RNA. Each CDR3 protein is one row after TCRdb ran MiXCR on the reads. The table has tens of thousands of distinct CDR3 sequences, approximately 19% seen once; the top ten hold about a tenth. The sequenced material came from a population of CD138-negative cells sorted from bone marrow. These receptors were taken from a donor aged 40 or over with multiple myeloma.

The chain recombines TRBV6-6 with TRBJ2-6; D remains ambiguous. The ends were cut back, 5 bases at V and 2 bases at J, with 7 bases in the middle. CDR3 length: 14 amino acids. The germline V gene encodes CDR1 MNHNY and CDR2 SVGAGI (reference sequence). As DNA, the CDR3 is TGTGCCAGCAGTCAGGTCACTGGGGCCAACGTCCTGACTTTC. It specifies CASSQVTGANVLTF.

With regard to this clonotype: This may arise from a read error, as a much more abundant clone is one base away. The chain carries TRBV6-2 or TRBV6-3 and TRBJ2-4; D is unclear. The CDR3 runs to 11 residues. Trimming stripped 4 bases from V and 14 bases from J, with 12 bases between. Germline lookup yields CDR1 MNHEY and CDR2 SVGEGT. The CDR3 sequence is CASSSETTEYF. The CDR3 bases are TGTGCCAGCAGTTCTGAGACCACAGAGTACTTC.

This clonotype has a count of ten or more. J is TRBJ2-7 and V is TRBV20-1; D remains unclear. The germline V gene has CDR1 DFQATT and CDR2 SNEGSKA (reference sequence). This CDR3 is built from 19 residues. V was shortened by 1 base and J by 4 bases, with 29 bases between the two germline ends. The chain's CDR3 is CSARGRVYRGSIDQYEQYF. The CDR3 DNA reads TGCAGTGCTAGAGGAAGAGTCTATCGTGGGTCTATCGACCAATACGAGCAGTACTTC.

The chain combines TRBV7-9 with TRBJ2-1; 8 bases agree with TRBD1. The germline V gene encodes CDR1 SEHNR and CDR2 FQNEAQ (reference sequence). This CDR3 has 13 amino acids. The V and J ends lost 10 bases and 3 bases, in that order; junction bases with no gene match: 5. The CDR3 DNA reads TGTGCCACCCACGGACAGGGCTACAATGAGCAGTTCTTC. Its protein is CATHGQGYNEQFF.

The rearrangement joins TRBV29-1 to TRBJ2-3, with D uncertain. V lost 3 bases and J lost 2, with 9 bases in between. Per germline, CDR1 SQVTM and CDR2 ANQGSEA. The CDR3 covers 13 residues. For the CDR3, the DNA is TGCAGCGTTGAGGATCGGCTCACAGATACGCAGTATTTT. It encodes CSVEDRLTDTQYF.

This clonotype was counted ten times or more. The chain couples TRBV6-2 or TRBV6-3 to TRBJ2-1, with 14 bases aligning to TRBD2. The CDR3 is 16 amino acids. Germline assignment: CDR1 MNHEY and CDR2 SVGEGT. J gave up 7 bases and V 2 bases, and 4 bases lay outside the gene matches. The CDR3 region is CASSYRLAGGPNEQFF. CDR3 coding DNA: TGTGCCAGCAGTTACAGACTAGCGGGGGGGCCAAATGAGCAGTTCTTC.

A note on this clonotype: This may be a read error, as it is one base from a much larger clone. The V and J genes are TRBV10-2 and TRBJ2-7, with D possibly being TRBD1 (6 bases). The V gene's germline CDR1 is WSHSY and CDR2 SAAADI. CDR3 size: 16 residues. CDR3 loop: CASGEWNAGVDYEQYF. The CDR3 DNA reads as TGCGCCAGCGGTGAGTGGAATGCAGGGGTGGACTACGAGCAGTACTTC.

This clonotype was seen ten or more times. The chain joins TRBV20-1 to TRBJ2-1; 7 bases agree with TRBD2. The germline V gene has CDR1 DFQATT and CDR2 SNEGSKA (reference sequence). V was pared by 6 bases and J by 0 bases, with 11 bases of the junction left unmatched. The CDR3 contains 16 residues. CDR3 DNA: TGCAGTGCCGTAGACGGCGGGGGTAGCTCCTACAATGAGCAGTTCTTC. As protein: CSAVDGGGSSYNEQFF.

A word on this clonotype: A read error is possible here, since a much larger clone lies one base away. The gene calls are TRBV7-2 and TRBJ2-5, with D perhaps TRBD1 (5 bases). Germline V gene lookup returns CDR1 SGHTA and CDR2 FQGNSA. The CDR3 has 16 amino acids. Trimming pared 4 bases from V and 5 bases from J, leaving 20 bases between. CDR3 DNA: TGTGCCAGCAGCTCGACTGGGGCTCTACAGTTTGAGACCCAGTACTTC. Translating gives CASSSTGALQFETQYF.

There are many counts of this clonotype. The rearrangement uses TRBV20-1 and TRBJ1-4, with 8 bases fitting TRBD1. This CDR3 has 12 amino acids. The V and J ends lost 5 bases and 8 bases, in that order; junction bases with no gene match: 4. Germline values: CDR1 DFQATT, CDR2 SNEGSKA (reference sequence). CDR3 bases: TGCAGTGCTCTACGGACAGGGGAAAAACTGTTTTTT. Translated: CSALRTGEKLFF.

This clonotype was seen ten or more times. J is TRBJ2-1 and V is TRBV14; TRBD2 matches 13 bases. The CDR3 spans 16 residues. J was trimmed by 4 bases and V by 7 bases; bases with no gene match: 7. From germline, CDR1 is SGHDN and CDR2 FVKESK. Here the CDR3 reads CASTRLAGGRYNEQFF. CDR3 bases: TGTGCCAGCACCCGACTAGCGGGAGGAAGGTACAATGAGCAGTTCTTC.